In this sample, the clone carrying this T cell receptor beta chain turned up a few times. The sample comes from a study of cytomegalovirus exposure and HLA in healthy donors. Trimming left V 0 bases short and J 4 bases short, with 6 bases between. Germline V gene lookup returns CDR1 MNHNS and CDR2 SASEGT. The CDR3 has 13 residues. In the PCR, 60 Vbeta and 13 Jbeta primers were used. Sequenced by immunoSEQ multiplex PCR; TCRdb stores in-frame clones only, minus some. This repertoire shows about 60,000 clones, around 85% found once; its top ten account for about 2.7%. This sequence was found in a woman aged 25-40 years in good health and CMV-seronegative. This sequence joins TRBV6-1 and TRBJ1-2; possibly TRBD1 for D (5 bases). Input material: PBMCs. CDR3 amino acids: CASSEAGGYGYTF. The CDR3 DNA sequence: TGTGCCAGCAGTGAAGCGGGGGGCTATGGCTACACCTTC.